These 26 T cell receptor beta chains came from one sample sequenced in a study of molecular identifiers for immune sequencing clone quantification (dated by TCRdb to 2016 to 2019). The library was produced with PCR. Sequencer: NextSeq 500. In-frame beta chains were kept once TCRdb had trimmed the public reads at Q25 with fastp and called clones with MiXCR. Each entry merges the rows of one CDR3 protein and shows their most common DNA and genes. The sample contains around 470,000 distinct CDR3 sequences, around 25% of them found a single time. The ten largest account for 0.76% of the sample. Sequenced input: naive CD8+ T cells from blood, with Jurkat cell RNA spiked in. In light of the paper, this sample's cell subset or site label describes: FACS-sorted CD8+CD4-CCR7+CD45RA+ naive T cells. Receptors were obtained from a human donor in good health. Some libraries in this study had Jurkat cell RNA spiked in.

This rearrangement joins TRBV4-1 to TRBJ2-7, with TRBD2 identical over 12 bases. The CDR3 has 15 amino acids. V lost 0 bases and J lost 7; bases outside the gene matches: 4. CDR1 MGHRA and CDR2 YSYEKL come from the germline V gene. CDR3 residues: CASSQELAGGGEQYF. The CDR3 nucleotides read TGCGCCAGCAGCCAAGAACTAGCGGGAGGAGGTGAGCAGTACTTC.

On this clonotype itself: At one of its ends the junction is not consistent with the germline gene, which may arise from a read error. The V and J genes are TRBV7-9 and TRBJ2-5; D remains ambiguous. This CDR3 spans 15 amino acids. Germline-derived CDR1 and CDR2 are SEHNR and FQNEAQ (reference sequence). The CDR3 DNA follows: TGTGCCAGCAGCTATAGCAGTGCTTCTCCAGAGCCCCAGTACTTC. Protein: CASSYSSASPEPQYF.

V gene TRBV30 combines with J gene TRBJ1-2, with unresolved D. CDR3 size: 10 residues. CDR1 is GTSNPN and CDR2 is SVGIG in the germline V gene (reference sequence). Deletions cut 2 bases from V and 6 bases from J, with 4 bases between. This CDR3 is CAWSPDGYTF. CDR3 nucleotide sequence: TGTGCCTGGAGTCCGGATGGCTACACCTTC.

This clonotype was observed at least ten times. V and J are TRBV28 and TRBJ2-6; D unresolved. Germline CDR1 MDHEN, CDR2 SYDVKM. The CDR3 loop spans 15 amino acids. V was shortened by 0 bases and J by 2 bases, with 5 bases between the two germline ends. The DNA for the CDR3 is TGTGCCAGCAGTTTATGGGGGACTGGGGCCAACGTCCTGACTTTC. This encodes CASSLWGTGANVLTF.

The chain uses TRBV4-1 and TRBJ2-6; D gene unclear. This CDR3 is 17 amino acids long. Trimming shortened V by 4 bases and J by 0 bases, and 13 bases separated the two germline ends. The germline V gene has CDR1 MGHRA and CDR2 YSYEKL. CDR3 DNA sequence: TGCGCCAGCAGCCCGGGCCCACTTCACTCTGGGGCCAACGTCCTGACTTTC. This encodes CASSPGPLHSGANVLTF.

This clonotype was found a few times. The chain couples TRBV6-6 to TRBJ2-3; 7 nucleotides agree with TRBD1. The CDR3 runs to 15 residues. Germline V gene data show CDR1 as MNHNY and CDR2 as SVGAGI (reference sequence). The trim removed 5 bases at V and 1 base at J, leaving 6 bases unmatched. CDR3 sequence reads: CASSPSTGGTDTQYF. The CDR3 region has the DNA TGTGCCAGCAGTCCCTCCACAGGGGGCACAGATACGCAGTATTTT.

The chain uses TRBV27 and TRBJ2-1; TRBD2 aligns across 13 bases. The germline V gene encodes CDR1 MNHEY and CDR2 SMNVEV (reference sequence). The length of the CDR3 is 16 residues. V was pared by 4 bases and J by 7 bases, with 7 bases of the junction left unmatched. The CDR3 DNA reads as TGTGCCAGCAGTTCCTCGACTAGCGGGGGGTTTAATGAGCAGTTCTTC. This sequence encodes CASSSSTSGGFNEQFF.

The rearrangement joins TRBV12-3 or TRBV12-4 to TRBJ2-4; no clear D gene. Trimming stripped 9 bases from V and 0 bases from J, with 9 bases between. The CDR3 covers 13 residues. CDR3 region: CASTDGAKNIQYF. CDR3 DNA: TGTGCCAGTACAGACGGAGCCAAAAACATTCAGTACTTC.

This clonotype was seen repeatedly, ten times or more. V and J are TRBV7-8 and TRBJ2-3; 10 nucleotides line up with TRBD2. In germline, CDR1 is SGHVS, CDR2 FQNEAQ. The CDR3 totals 15 residues. V lost 2 bases to trimming and J lost 4 bases; unmatched junction nucleotides: 3. The CDR3 protein is CASSLLAGDPDTQYF. CDR3 in DNA: TGTGCCAGCAGCTTACTAGCGGGGGACCCAGATACGCAGTATTTT.

The genes are TRBV19 and TRBJ2-3, with TRBD2 as a possible D gene (5 bases). V shed 7 bases and J shed 2 bases, with 16 bases lying between them. Germline assignment: CDR1 LNHDA and CDR2 SQIVND (reference sequence). The CDR3 runs to 15 residues. CDR3: CASTHAATTTDTQYF. The CDR3, as DNA: TGTGCCAGTACCCACGCCGCGACTACCACAGATACGCAGTATTTT.

This clonotype was seen only a few times. V is TRBV5-1 and J is TRBJ2-5; TRBD2 aligns across 7 bases. CDR1 and CDR2 (germline): SGHRS, YFSETQ. The CDR3 totals 20 residues. The V gene end was trimmed by 1 base and the J gene end by 4 bases; junction bases not matched to a gene: 22. The CDR3 region has the DNA TGCGCCAGCAGCTTGTCCAACACCCACCTAGCGGAACCAAACGGAGAGACCCAGTACTTC. This gives the protein CASSLSNTHLAEPNGETQYF.

Only a few counts were recorded for this clonotype. The chain uses TRBV6-2 or TRBV6-3 and TRBJ2-7, with a tentative D call TRBD1 (6 bases). The CDR3 covers 15 residues. Looked up from germline, CDR1 is MNHEY and CDR2 is SVGEGT. Trimming took 5 bases from V and 0 from J, leaving 14 bases between them. The CDR3 protein is CASSPGQLNSYEQYF. CDR3 coding DNA: TGTGCCAGCAGTCCCGGACAGCTCAACTCCTACGAGCAGTACTTC.

This clonotype was found a few times. This CDR3 reads CATSRERGLAKNIQYF. CDR3 DNA: TGTGCCACCAGCAGAGAGCGGGGATTAGCCAAAAACATTCAGTACTTC. The rearrangement uses TRBV15 and TRBJ2-4, with D possibly TRBD2 on 6 matching bases. Trimming took 0 bases from V and 0 from J, leaving 9 bases between them. The germline CDR1 and CDR2 sequences are LNHNV and YYDKDF (reference sequence). CDR3 length: 16 amino acids.

The chain joins TRBV7-2 to TRBJ2-1, with 8 nucleotides matching TRBD2. The CDR3 totals 16 residues. J gave up 5 bases and V 3 bases, and 9 bases lay outside the gene matches. Looked up from germline, CDR1 is SGHTA and CDR2 is FQGNSA. The DNA of the CDR3 is TGTGCCAGCAGCTTTCTCGCGGGGGGCAGGGACAATGAGCAGTTCTTC. This gives the protein CASSFLAGGRDNEQFF.

The J gene is TRBJ2-2, the V gene TRBV7-9; D possibly corresponds to TRBD1 (6 bases). Trimming stripped 11 bases from V and 0 bases from J, with 16 bases between. This CDR3 is 15 amino acids long. The germline V gene has CDR1 SEHNR and CDR2 FQNEAQ (reference sequence). CDR3 region: CAGWERTANTGELFF. CDR3 DNA: TGTGCCGGGTGGGAGAGGACAGCGAACACCGGGGAGCTGTTTTTT.

The V and J genes are TRBV9 and TRBJ2-2; D gene unclear. This CDR3 has 16 amino acids. Looked up from germline, CDR1 is SGDLS and CDR2 is YYNGEE. Trimming pared 0 bases from V and 4 bases from J, leaving 13 bases between. CDR3 residues: CASSVDGSFSTGELFF. Here the CDR3 DNA reads TGTGCCAGCAGCGTAGACGGCTCGTTTAGCACCGGGGAGCTGTTTTTT.

This clonotype has more than one count but fewer than ten. The V and J genes are TRBV3-2 and TRBJ2-7; the table calls TRBD1, which could not be checked here. TRBV3-2 is tagged as a pseudogene. The CDR3 has 15 residues. In DNA, the CDR3 is TGTGCCAGCAGCCAAGAGGACAAAGGGGACGACGAGCAGTACTTC. This gives the protein CASSQEDKGDDEQYF.

Concerning this clonotype: A much more abundant neighbour one base away suggests this may be a read error. This rearrangement joins TRBV2 to TRBJ1-2; D gene unclear. This CDR3 comprises 14 residues. The germline V gene has CDR1 SNHLY and CDR2 FYNNEI. The CDR3 here is CVSSEAKDNYGYTF. The DNA of the CDR3 is TGTGTCAGCAGTGAAGCTAAGGACAACTATGGCTACACCTTC.

This clonotype was seen ten or more times. The chain couples TRBV28 to TRBJ2-3; the D gene is possibly TRBD1 (6 bases). The CDR3 is 13 residues long. The V end was cut by 10 bases, the J end by 2 bases, with 13 bases between. Germline V gene data show CDR1 as MDHEN and CDR2 as SYDVKM. DNA for the CDR3: TGTGCCACCCTTGGGGGCCCCACAGATACGCAGTATTTT. It specifies CATLGGPTDTQYF.

The sample holds many counts of this clonotype. V gene TRBV6-4 combines with J gene TRBJ2-1; 9 bases map to TRBD1. The germline CDR1 and CDR2 sequences are MRHNA and SNTAGT. Trimming took 5 bases from V and 3 from J; bases not matched to a gene: 2. CDR3 size: 14 residues. The CDR3 DNA follows: TGTGCCAGCAGTCCGGGACAGGGCTACAATGAGCAGTTCTTC. Protein: CASSPGQGYNEQFF.

As regards this clonotype: This sequence may be a read error, since a much larger clone differs from it by one base. This rearrangement joins TRBV12-3 or TRBV12-4 to TRBJ2-4; TRBD2 aligns across 7 bases. CDR3 size: 16 residues. CDR3 loop: CASSLRGAGDKNIQHF. CDR3 sequence (DNA): TGTGCCAGCAGTTTACGCGGCGCGGGGGATAAAAACATTCAGCACTTC.

Ten or more counts support this clonotype. The chain joins TRBV4-1 to TRBJ2-7; a possible D gene is TRBD1 (5 bases). The CDR3 contains 16 residues. CDR1 MGHRA and CDR2 YSYEKL come from the germline V gene. The V end lost 0 bases, the J end lost 2 bases, and 14 bases lay between the germline ends. In nucleotides, the CDR3 is TGCGCCAGCAGCCAAGAGAGAACAGGCCTAGCCTACGAGCAGTACTTC. Translating it yields CASSQERTGLAYEQYF.

The chain uses TRBV27 and TRBJ1-4; no firm D call. From germline, CDR1 is MNHEY and CDR2 SMNVEV (reference sequence). The CDR3 totals 13 residues. Deletions cut 7 bases from V and 7 bases from J, with 13 bases between. CDR3 region: CASTQNLGEKLFF. The CDR3 nucleotides read TGTGCCAGCACGCAAAACCTTGGTGAAAAACTGTTTTTT.

Comments on this clonotype: The conserved closing phenylalanine or tryptophan is absent in this CDR3, likely reflecting a read error. The chain has TRBV30 and TRBJ2-1; D unresolved. CDR3 length: 13 residues. V lost 4 bases and J 3 bases, leaving 10 bases between the germline ends. Germline V lookup: CDR1 GTSNPN, CDR2 SVGIG (reference sequence). The CDR3 DNA is TGTGCCTGGAACAGTCCGATCTACAATGAGCAGTTCTAC. This encodes CAWNSPIYNEQFY.

This chain's CDR3 is CASSSRTSGGGSTDTQYF. The DNA for the CDR3 is TGTGCCAGCAGTTCCCGGACTAGCGGGGGGGGAAGCACAGATACGCAGTATTTT. This sequence joins TRBV28 and TRBJ2-3, with TRBD2 matching 15 bases. The CDR3 sequence is 18 residues long. In germline, CDR1 is MDHEN, CDR2 SYDVKM. Unmatched junction bases numbered 5, after V lost 4 bases and J lost 0 bases.

The chain couples TRBV4-1 to TRBJ1-1; D unresolved. Trimming removed 2 bases at V and 0 bases at J, with 13 bases between. The CDR3 covers 16 residues. The germline V gene has CDR1 MGHRA and CDR2 YSYEKL. CDR3 sequence reads: CASSQPDQLLNTEAFF. In DNA form, the CDR3 reads TGCGCCAGCAGCCAACCGGACCAGCTTTTGAACACTGAAGCTTTCTTT.